This TCR beta chain originates from a study of Tregs in tolerant kidney transplant recipients. Clones were read by immunoSEQ multiplex PCR, and TCRdb kept only the in-frame ones, dropping some. The data hold 15,000 to 20,000 clones, with over 50% observed a single time. The CDR3 covers 13 residues. With 5 bases removed from V and 4 bases from J, the gap between germline ends came to 12 bases. Germline lookup yields CDR1 SGHTA and CDR2 FQGTGA. Comment on this clone: Its antigen is as yet unknown.

The sample comprised Tregs from blood cultured with allogeneic cells. The TCR comes from a human donor in good health. This chain uses TRBV7-3 with TRBJ2-7; TRBD2 is a possible D gene (6 bases). The CDR3 DNA sequence: TGTGCCAGCAGCCTGGGAGGTATTTACGAGCAGTACTTC. Amino acids: CASSLGGIYEQYF.